This TCR beta chain was identified in a study of human T cells and chemical hapten exposure. About the study: Readings were taken at 6 days from patch tests that had applied 0.01% DPC to the upper back. Mainly, slight library volume differences in the pool made TCR yields vary.

The sample's time point: patch test 2, 6 weeks after DPC sensitization. Treatment of the sample: therapeutic diphenylcyclopropenone sensitization with weekly scalp DPC. Unseparated into fractions, whole blood served as the source from which total RNA was extracted. The V gene lost 3 bases and the J gene lost 7 bases, with 9 bases spanning the gap. Germline V CDR1 and CDR2: MDHEN, SYDVKM. The CDR3 is made up of 13 amino acids. This clonotype was observed a few times. The study used a library that attached unique molecular identifiers to individual cDNA molecules. TCRdb called the RACE reads again in MiXCR, with one record for every CDR3 protein. The table includes some 57,000 distinct CDR3 sequences, about a tenth detected once.

The sample was whole blood, taken in connection with sensitization to the hapten diphenylcyclopropenone (DPC). V is TRBV28 and J is TRBJ2-2, with D unresolved. The sequence was collected from a woman aged 50 to 65 with alopecia areata. Some clones in this sample may be carry-over from other donors' samples. The CDR3 bases are TGTGCCAGCAGTTTGGGAAAGATCGGGGAGCTGTTTTTT. It specifies CASSLGKIGELFF.